Here is one T cell receptor beta chain with its context. This sample is drawn from a study of T cell changes during pregnancy in multiple sclerosis. Assay: immunoSEQ multiplex PCR; the TCRdb copy retains only in-frame clones and omits some. The sample contains about 68,000 clones, about 89% of which appear only once. The CDR3 extends over 15 amino acids. The ends lost 4 bases at V and 8 bases at J; junction bases unmatched: 9. CDR1 and CDR2 from the germline V gene are SGDLS and YYNGEE. J is TRBJ1-4 and V is TRBV9, with 9 bases lining up with TRBD1. This specimen was peripheral blood, taken in the second trimester of pregnancy. The source of this sequence is a female donor with multiple sclerosis, enrolled in a pregnancy study. The CDR3 nucleotides read TGTGCCAGCAGCTCCCCTGGCGGGACAGGGGAAAAACTGTTTTTT. Its translation: CASSSPGGTGEKLFF.